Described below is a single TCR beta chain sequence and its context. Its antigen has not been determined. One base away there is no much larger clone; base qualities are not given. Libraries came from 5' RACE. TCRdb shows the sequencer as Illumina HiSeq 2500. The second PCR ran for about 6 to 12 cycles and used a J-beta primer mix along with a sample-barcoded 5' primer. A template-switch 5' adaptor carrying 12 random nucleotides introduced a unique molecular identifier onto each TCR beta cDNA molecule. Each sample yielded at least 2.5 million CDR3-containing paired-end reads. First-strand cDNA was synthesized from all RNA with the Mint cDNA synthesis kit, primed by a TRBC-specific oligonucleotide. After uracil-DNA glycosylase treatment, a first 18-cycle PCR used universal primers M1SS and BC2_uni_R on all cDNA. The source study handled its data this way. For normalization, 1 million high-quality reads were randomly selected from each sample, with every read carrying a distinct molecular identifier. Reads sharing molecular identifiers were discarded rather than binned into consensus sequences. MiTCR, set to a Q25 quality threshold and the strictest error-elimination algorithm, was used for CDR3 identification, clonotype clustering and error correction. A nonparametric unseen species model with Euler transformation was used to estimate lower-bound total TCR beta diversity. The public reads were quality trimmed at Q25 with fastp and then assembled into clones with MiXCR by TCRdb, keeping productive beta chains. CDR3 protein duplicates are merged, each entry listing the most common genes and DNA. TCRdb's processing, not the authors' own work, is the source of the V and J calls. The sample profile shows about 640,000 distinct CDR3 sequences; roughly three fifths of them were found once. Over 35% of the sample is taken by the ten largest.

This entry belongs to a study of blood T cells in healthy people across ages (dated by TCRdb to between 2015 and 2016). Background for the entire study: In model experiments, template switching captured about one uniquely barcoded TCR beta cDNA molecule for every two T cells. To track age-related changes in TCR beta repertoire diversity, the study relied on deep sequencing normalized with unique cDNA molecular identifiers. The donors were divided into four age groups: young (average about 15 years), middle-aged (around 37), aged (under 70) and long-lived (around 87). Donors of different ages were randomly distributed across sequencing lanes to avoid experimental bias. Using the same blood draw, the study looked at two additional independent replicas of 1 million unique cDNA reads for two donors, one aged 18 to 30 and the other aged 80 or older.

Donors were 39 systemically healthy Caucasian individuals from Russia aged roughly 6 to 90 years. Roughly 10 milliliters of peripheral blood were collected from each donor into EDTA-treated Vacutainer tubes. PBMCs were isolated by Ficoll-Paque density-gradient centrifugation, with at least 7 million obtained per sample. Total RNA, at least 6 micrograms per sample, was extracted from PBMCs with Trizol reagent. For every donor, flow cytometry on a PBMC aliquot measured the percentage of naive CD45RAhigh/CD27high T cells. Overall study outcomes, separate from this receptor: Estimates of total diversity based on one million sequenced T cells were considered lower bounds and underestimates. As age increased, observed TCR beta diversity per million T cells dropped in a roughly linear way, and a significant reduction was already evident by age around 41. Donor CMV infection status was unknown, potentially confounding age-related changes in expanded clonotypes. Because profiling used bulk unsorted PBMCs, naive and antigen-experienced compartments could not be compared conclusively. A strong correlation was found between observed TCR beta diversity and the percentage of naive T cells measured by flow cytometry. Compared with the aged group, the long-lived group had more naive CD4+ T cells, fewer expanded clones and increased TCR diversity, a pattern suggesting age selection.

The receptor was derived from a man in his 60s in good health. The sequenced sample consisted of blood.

The CDR3: CASSYSNTGTRGGGEQFF. The DNA is TGTGCCAGCAGTTACTCTAACACCGGGACTAGAGGAGGCGGTGAGCAGTTCTTC. The rearrangement joined TRBV6-2 or TRBV6-3 to TRBJ2-1; TRBD2 matches 8 bases in the middle. The CDR3 runs 18 residues from the cysteine to the phenylalanine. Only CDR3 DNA is held: 54 bases, read in frame from base 1. CDR1 MNHEY and CDR2 SVGEGT are derived from the germline V gene. Trimming accounts for 0 bases at V and 9 bases at J, while the number of junction bases matched to no gene is 16.